This T cell receptor beta chain was obtained from a study of blood T cells in healthy people across ages. PCR was performed a second time for about 7 to 11 cycles using a sample-barcoded 5' primer and a J-beta primer mix. TCRdb re-called the 5' RACE reads with MiXCR, one entry per CDR3 protein. The top ten hold roughly a tenth of the sample, which has 750,000 to 1,000,000 distinct CDR3 sequences, 25% to 35% seen once. A remark on this clonotype: The germline gene is not matched at one end of the junction; a read error may be the cause.

Germline CDR1 and CDR2: SGHRS and YFSETQ. The CDR3 loop spans 14 amino acids. The same sample was also studied in work on T cells of mothers and their children.

The sample comprised blood. This sequence joins TRBV5-1 and TRBJ2-7; no reliable D call. The receptor was derived from a woman aged 40 to 49 in good health. CDR3: CASSLDQFSYERYF. The CDR3 nucleotides read TGCGCCAGCAGCTTGGACCAGTTCTCCTACGAGCGGTACTTC.